A single sample gave rise to the 30 T cell receptor beta chains below, sequenced in a study of cytomegalovirus exposure and HLA in healthy donors. Using immunoSEQ multiplex PCR, the repertoire was profiled, and TCRdb retains in-frame clones only, with some absent. The table records hundreds of thousands of clones, around 86% of them present only once. The sample consisted of PBMCs. Every receptor here comes from a woman between 18 and 29 years old in good health and CMV-seropositive.

The rearrangement links TRBV10-1 to TRBJ2-1, with D uncertain. The CDR3 loop spans 16 amino acids. Deletions cut 2 bases from V and 2 bases from J, with 13 bases between. Germline V gene data show CDR1 as WNHNN and CDR2 as SYGVQD (reference sequence). CDR3 amino acids: CASSENPHSAYNEQFF. CDR3 DNA sequence: TGCGCCAGCAGTGAGAACCCTCACTCGGCCTACAATGAGCAGTTCTTC.

This chain uses TRBV10-3 with TRBJ1-3; no clear D gene. Trimming left V 0 bases short and J 0 bases short, with 9 bases between. The CDR3 is made up of 16 amino acids. The germline CDR1 and CDR2 sequences are ENHRY and SYGVKD. The CDR3 loop reads CAISESQYPSGNTIYF. The CDR3 DNA reads as TGTGCCATCAGTGAGTCTCAGTACCCCTCTGGAAACACCATATATTTT.

This chain uses TRBV27 with TRBJ2-7; no firm D call. The germline V and J ends were trimmed by 3 bases and 0 bases, with 6 bases remaining between them. Germline V gene lookup returns CDR1 MNHEY and CDR2 SMNVEV (reference sequence). The CDR3 extends over 13 amino acids. CDR3 sequence reads: CASSFISSYEQYF. CDR3 DNA sequence: TGTGCCAGCAGTTTTATCAGCTCCTACGAGCAGTACTTC.

This chain joins TRBV9 and TRBJ2-3; 9 bases are a match to TRBD1. CDR3 length equals 15 residues. V was clipped by 4 bases and J by 2 bases; unmatched bases: 5. Germline-derived CDR1 and CDR2 are SGDLS and YYNGEE. The CDR3 loop is CASSRGDRVTDTQYF. The CDR3 DNA sequence: TGTGCCAGCAGCAGAGGGGACAGGGTCACAGATACGCAGTATTTT. Based on the CDR3 plus reference TRBV9 and TRBJ2-3, the full variable domain is DSGVTQTPKHLITATGQRVTLRCSPRSGDLSVYWYQQSLDQGLQFLIQYYNGEERAKGNILERFSAQQFPDLHSELNLSSLELGDSALYFCASSRGDRVTDTQYFGPGTRLTVL.

This clone was recorded once. This chain connects TRBV28 to TRBJ1-1, with a possible D match to TRBD1 (6 bases). Trimming took off 6 bases at V and 3 bases at J, with 17 bases between the two ends. This CDR3 contains 15 residues. Germline V lookup: CDR1 MDHEN, CDR2 SYDVKM. CDR3 protein: CASSPGGGRDTEAFF. The CDR3 nucleotides read TGTGCCAGCAGCCCCGGGGGGGGGCGCGACACTGAAGCTTTCTTT.

The chain combines TRBV5-1 with TRBJ1-5, with D possibly being TRBD1 (5 bases). Germline loops: CDR1 SGHRS, CDR2 YFSETQ. Trimming shortened V by 0 bases and J by 3 bases, and 10 bases separated the two germline ends. This CDR3 has 15 residues. The CDR3 DNA is TGCGCCAGCAGCTTGGATACAGGTAACAATCAGCCCCAGCATTTT. This gives the protein CASSLDTGNNQPQHF.

The chain combines TRBV13 with TRBJ2-7; 9 bases align to TRBD2. The CDR3 has 13 amino acids. The ends lost 7 bases at V and 0 bases at J; junction bases unmatched: 1. CDR1 is PRHDT, CDR2 FYEKMQ, per germline (reference sequence). In DNA, the CDR3 is TGTGCCAGCAAGCGGGAGGCCTCCTACGAGCAGTACTTC. The encoded protein is CASKREASYEQYF.

The chain links TRBV2 to TRBJ1-4; no clear D. The CDR3 runs 16 residues. CDR1 and CDR2 (germline): SNHLY, FYNNEI. V lost 3 bases, J lost 0 bases, and 11 bases lay in between. The CDR3 loop is CASSEGASATNEKLFF. In DNA form, the CDR3 reads TGTGCCAGCAGTGAGGGCGCCAGTGCAACTAATGAAAAACTGTTTTTT.

The genes are TRBV30 and TRBJ1-3, with 9 nucleotides matching TRBD1. The germline CDR1 and CDR2 sequences are GTSNPN and SVGIG (reference sequence). The CDR3 is 14 residues long. With 8 bases clipped from V and 2 bases from J, the junction kept 7 bases outside the gene matches. The CDR3 here is CAVGQGLTGNTIYF. CDR3 in DNA: TGTGCCGTCGGACAGGGGTTAACTGGAAACACCATATATTTT.

The chain employs TRBV5-6 and TRBJ2-7, with 10 bases fitting TRBD1. CDR3 size: 13 residues. CDR1 and CDR2 (germline): SGHDT, YYEEEE. V shed 1 base and J 9 bases; nucleotides not matched to a gene: 4. CDR3 bases: TGTGCCAGCAGCTTGATCCGGACAGGGGGGCAGTACTTC. This translates into CASSLIRTGGQYF.

The V and J genes are TRBV27 and TRBJ2-6, with 8 bases identical to TRBD1. The CDR3 consists of 16 residues. Germline V gives CDR1 MNHEY, CDR2 SMNVEV (reference sequence). Trimming took 10 bases from V and 0 from J; bases not matched to a gene: 8. The CDR3 region has the DNA TGTGCCACCATGACAGGGGCTGACTCTGGGGCCAACGTCCTGACTTTC. It translates to CATMTGADSGANVLTF. The entire variable domain, with the rest obtained from reference TRBV27 and TRBJ2-6, is as follows: EAQVTQNPRYLITVTGKKLTVTCSQNMNHEYMSWYRQDPGLGLRQIYYSMNVEVTDKGDVPEGYKVSRKEKRNFPLILESPSPNQTSLYFCATMTGADSGANVLTFGAGSRLTVL.

The gene calls are TRBV6-6 and TRBJ2-7, with 7 bases identical to TRBD1. Germline CDR1 MNHNY, CDR2 SVGAGI (reference sequence). Trimming removed 5 bases from V and 4 bases from J; junction bases left unmatched: 11. The CDR3 runs to 15 residues. The CDR3 region is CASSGTTGIQYEQYF. In DNA form, the CDR3 reads TGTGCCAGCAGTGGAACGACAGGGATCCAATACGAGCAGTACTTC.

The J gene is TRBJ2-7, the V gene TRBV28; TRBD1 is a possible D gene (6 bases). This CDR3 has 16 residues. Per the germline V gene, CDR1 is MDHEN and CDR2 is SYDVKM. The V end was cut by 6 bases, the J end by 3 bases, with 21 bases between. CDR3 protein: CASSAANRVADYEQYF. The DNA for the CDR3 is TGTGCCAGCAGCGCAGCGAACAGGGTTGCAGACTACGAGCAGTACTTC.

The chain couples TRBV11-1 to TRBJ2-7; maybe TRBD2 (6 bases). CDR3 size: 12 residues. Deletions cut 1 base from V and 11 bases from J, with 12 bases between. Germline V lookup: CDR1 SGHAT, CDR2 FQDESV (reference sequence). CDR3 loop: CASSLDDGGKYF. CDR3 DNA: TGTGCCAGCAGCTTAGATGACGGGGGAAAGTACTTC. Based on the CDR3 plus reference TRBV11-1 and TRBJ2-7, the full variable domain is EAEVAQSPRYKITEKSQAVAFWCDPISGHATLYWYRQILGQGPELLVQFQDESVVDDSQLPKDRFSAERLKGVDSTLKIQPAELGDSAMYLCASSLDDGGKYFGPGTRLTVT.

The chain links TRBV14 to TRBJ2-3; 9 bases map to TRBD2. V shed 4 bases, J shed 5 bases, and the junction held 4 bases outside the gene matches. This CDR3 comprises 14 residues. In germline, CDR1 is SGHDN, CDR2 FVKESK. This chain's CDR3 is CASSPGLAQDTQYF. CDR3 DNA: TGTGCCAGCAGCCCAGGACTAGCGCAAGATACGCAGTATTTT.

The genes are TRBV27 and TRBJ2-1; 8 bases fit TRBD2. The V gene's germline CDR1 is MNHEY and CDR2 SMNVEV (reference sequence). With V trimmed by 3 bases and J by 4 bases, 8 bases remained unmatched. The CDR3 runs 16 residues. Here the CDR3 reads CASSLVAGNFYNEQFF. The CDR3 DNA is TGTGCCAGCAGTTTGGTAGCGGGGAATTTTTACAATGAGCAGTTCTTC.

J is TRBJ1-1 and V is TRBV28; no definite D call. Germline CDR1 and CDR2: MDHEN and SYDVKM. Trimming removed 3 bases at V and 1 base at J, with 9 bases between. This CDR3 contains 14 residues. The CDR3 DNA follows: TGTGCCAGCAGTTTCCGGGAAACGAACACTGAAGCTTTCTTT. Its translation: CASSFRETNTEAFF.

The chain links TRBV13 to TRBJ2-7; 7 bases line up with TRBD2. CDR1 and CDR2 from the germline V gene are PRHDT and FYEKMQ (reference sequence). After removal of 5 bases from V and 0 bases from J, the junction contained 16 bases not matched to a gene. CDR3 length equals 18 residues. The CDR3 here is CASSPRLGIAGSSYEQYF. The CDR3 DNA follows: TGTGCCAGCAGCCCCCGGCTGGGGATAGCGGGTAGCTCCTACGAGCAGTACTTC. The full variable domain, rest sourced from reference TRBV13 and TRBJ2-7, is AAGVIQSPRHLIKEKRETATLKCYPIPRHDTVYWYQQGPGQDPQFLISFYEKMQSDKGSIPDRFSAQQFSDYHSELNMSSLELGDSALYFCASSPRLGIAGSSYEQYFGPGTRLTVT.

The CDR3: CASSSFPSGYEQYF. The CDR3 coding sequence is TGTGCCAGCAGCTCCTTCCCATCGGGCTACGAGCAGTACTTC. The chain joins TRBV11-2 to TRBJ2-7; D gene uncertain. This CDR3 spans 14 amino acids. Per germline, CDR1 SGHAT and CDR2 FQNNGV. Trimming pared 4 bases from V and 3 bases from J, leaving 13 bases between.

This clone was detected a few times. The chain uses TRBV29-1 and TRBJ1-1; D gene uncertain. The germline V gene has CDR1 SQVTM and CDR2 ANQGSEA. The CDR3 is made up of 13 amino acids. V was shortened by 3 bases and J by 0 bases, with 8 bases between the two germline ends. CDR3: CSVEGRLNTEAFF. In DNA, the CDR3 is TGCAGCGTTGAGGGCAGACTGAACACTGAAGCTTTCTTT.

This chain joins TRBV30 and TRBJ2-1, with 8 bases matching TRBD1. The V gene's germline CDR1 is GTSNPN and CDR2 SVGIG (reference sequence). Germline trimming cut 3 bases from V and 10 bases from J; bases unmatched to any gene: 8. This CDR3 contains 13 residues. DNA of the CDR3: TGTGCCTGGAGGGAGGACAGGGATGAGGAGCAGTTCTTC. It specifies CAWREDRDEEQFF.

The chain uses TRBV5-6 and TRBJ2-3, with 7 bases identical to TRBD2. Losses at the gene ends were 2 bases for V and 3 bases for J; bases not matched to a gene: 9. The CDR3 covers 16 residues. CDR1 is SGHDT, CDR2 YYEEEE, per germline. CDR3 nucleotides: TGTGCCAGCAGCTTATCGGGGGGATCCAGGACAGATACGCAGTATTTT. This translates into CASSLSGGSRTDTQYF.

This clone has just one count. This CDR3 is CASSVRENTGELFF. DNA for the CDR3: TGTGCCAGCAGTGTGAGAGAAAACACCGGGGAGCTGTTTTTT. The chain recombines TRBV2 with TRBJ2-2, with D uncertain. The CDR3 consists of 14 residues. Trimming left V 4 bases short and J 2 bases short, with 8 bases between. The V gene's germline CDR1 is SNHLY and CDR2 FYNNEI.

The chain couples TRBV6-5 to TRBJ1-1, with D perhaps matching TRBD1 (6 bases). Germline-derived CDR1 and CDR2 are MNHEY and SVGAGI. This CDR3 region has 14 residues. Trimming shortened V by 6 bases and J by 0 bases, and 11 bases separated the two germline ends. The CDR3 nucleotides are TGTGCCAGCAGACGGGACACGGTGAACACTGAAGCTTTCTTT. It encodes CASRRDTVNTEAFF.

The V call is TRBV28, the J call TRBJ1-3, with D uncertain. The CDR3 runs to 15 residues. Trimming pared 0 bases from V and 0 bases from J, leaving 6 bases between. Germline lookup yields CDR1 MDHEN and CDR2 SYDVKM. The DNA for the CDR3 is TGTGCCAGCAGTTTATGGGCAGTCTCTGGAAACACCATATATTTT. Protein: CASSLWAVSGNTIYF.

V is TRBV6-5 and J is TRBJ1-2; 7 bases agree with TRBD1. The trim removed 5 bases at V and 4 bases at J, leaving 7 bases unmatched. The CDR3 covers 14 residues. Germline V gives CDR1 MNHEY, CDR2 SVGAGI. The CDR3 sequence is CASSRTGNPYGYTF. The CDR3 coding sequence is TGTGCCAGCAGTCGGACAGGCAATCCCTATGGCTACACCTTC.

The chain uses TRBV11-1 and TRBJ1-2; 8 nucleotides agree with TRBD1. J lost 7 bases, V lost 5 bases, and 6 bases had no gene match. Germline CDR1 reads SGHAT; CDR2 reads FQDESV (reference sequence). The CDR3 runs 13 residues. CDR3 sequence: CASSGRTGFGYTF. Written as DNA, the CDR3 is TGTGCCAGCAGCGGACGGACAGGGTTTGGCTACACCTTC.

The chain uses TRBV27 and TRBJ1-5; a weak D match, TRBD1 (5 bases). Trimming removed 3 bases at V and 4 bases at J, with 16 bases between. Germline assignment: CDR1 MNHEY and CDR2 SMNVEV (reference sequence). The CDR3 spans 16 residues. The CDR3 DNA reads as TGTGCCAGCAGTTTGGGGTGGGGGGAAGGTAATCAGCCCCAGCATTTT. Its translation is CASSLGWGEGNQPQHF.

The rearrangement uses TRBV6-6 and TRBJ1-5, with 8 bases lining up with TRBD1. V lost 6 bases, J lost 5 bases, and 6 bases stayed unmatched. The CDR3 length is 14 residues. Per germline, CDR1 MNHNY and CDR2 SVGAGI (reference sequence). CDR3 amino acids: CASRGRQGHQPQHF. The DNA of the CDR3 is TGTGCCAGCAGAGGCCGACAGGGGCATCAGCCCCAGCATTTT.

The V gene is TRBV28, the J gene TRBJ2-5, with 12 positions matching TRBD2. This CDR3 has 17 residues. In germline, CDR1 is MDHEN, CDR2 SYDVKM. V lost 6 bases, J lost 1 base, and 9 bases stayed unmatched. CDR3 coding DNA: TGTGCCAGCAGCCGACCGACTAGCGGGAGCCCCCAAGAGACCCAGTACTTC. Translation gives CASSRPTSGSPQETQYF.